The 21 T cell receptor beta chains listed next were all sequenced from one sample in a study of technical replicates of blood from a few donors. Libraries were prepared by immunoSEQ multiplex PCR; TCRdb keeps only in-frame clonotypes and omits some of them. The sample consists of fewer than 100,000 clones, around 97% of them appearing once. The source material was T cells isolated from PBMCs. The receptor set was obtained from a human donor in good health.

V usage is TRBV7-9 and J usage is TRBJ2-2; a weak D match, TRBD2 (6 bases). V lost 5 bases, J lost 6 bases, and 13 bases lay in between. The germline CDR1 and CDR2 sequences are SEHNR and FQNEAQ (reference sequence). The CDR3 sequence is 14 residues long. The DNA for the CDR3 is TGTGCCAGCAGCAACTCGGGGGTTGCCGGGGAGCTGTTTTTT. It is translated as CASSNSGVAGELFF.

This clone was detected once. The chain recombines TRBV6-5 with TRBJ2-5, with 8 bases lining up with TRBD2. The CDR3 extends over 15 amino acids. The germline gives CDR1 MNHEY, CDR2 SVGAGI. The V segment lost 10 bases and the J segment 3 bases; nucleotides outside the gene matches: 13. CDR3 in DNA: TGTGCCACCCTAGACGGGGGGGGGCTTAAAGAGACCCAGTACTTC. Translation gives CATLDGGGLKETQYF.

V is TRBV19 and J is TRBJ1-6; D unresolved. Germline V gene sequence: CDR1 LNHDA, CDR2 SQIVND (reference sequence). There are 15 residues in the CDR3. Trimming took 3 bases from V and 6 from J, leaving 12 bases between them. The CDR3 reads CASSMVQNLNSPLHF. In DNA form, the CDR3 reads TGTGCCAGTAGTATGGTGCAGAATCTTAATTCACCCCTCCACTTT.

The chain joins TRBV6-1 to TRBJ1-1; the match to TRBD1 covers 7 bases. In germline, CDR1 is MNHNS, CDR2 SASEGT. The CDR3 length is 13 residues. V was clipped by 7 bases and J by 3 bases; unmatched bases: 5. The CDR3 DNA reads as TGTGCCAGCAAGGGGGCGGTGGACACTGAAGCTTTCTTT. The encoded protein is CASKGAVDTEAFF.

The rearrangement uses TRBV15 and TRBJ1-1, with D possibly TRBD1 on 5 matching bases. The germline V gene encodes CDR1 LNHNV and CDR2 YYDKDF (reference sequence). V dropped 0 bases and J dropped 6 bases, with 14 bases sitting between them. The CDR3 totals 15 residues. CDR3 nucleotide sequence: TGTGCCACCAGCAGAGATTGGGGCCCTAGGTCTGAAGCTTTCTTT. It specifies CATSRDWGPRSEAFF.

This clone was recorded only once. J is TRBJ2-7 and V is TRBV5-4, with TRBD2 matching over 10 bases. Germline CDR1 is SGHNT and CDR2 is YYREEE (reference sequence). This CDR3 has 16 residues. J lost 4 bases, V lost 4 bases, and 11 bases had no gene match. In nucleotides, the CDR3 is TGTGCCAGCAGCCCAGCCCGGACTAGCGGAACTTACGAGCAGTACTTC. Amino acid sequence: CASSPARTSGTYEQYF.

This sequence joins TRBV4-2 and TRBJ1-1; 8 nucleotides match TRBD1. The V gene's germline CDR1 is LGHNA and CDR2 YNFKEQ. This CDR3 contains 16 residues. J lost 3 bases, V lost 0 bases, and 6 bases had no gene match. CDR3: CASSQDEDRGYTEAFF. In DNA form, the CDR3 reads TGTGCCAGCAGCCAAGATGAAGACAGGGGTTACACTGAAGCTTTCTTT.

The rearrangement joins TRBV15 to TRBJ2-2; tentatively, D is TRBD1 (7 bases). The V end was cut by 0 bases, the J end by 5 bases, with 13 bases between. Germline CDR1 and CDR2: LNHNV and YYDKDF (reference sequence). This CDR3 has 16 residues. CDR3 in DNA: TGTGCCACCAGCAGAGAGAACAGGGGAGGAACCGGGGAGCTGTTTTTT. It encodes CATSRENRGGTGELFF.

The genes are TRBV7-9 and TRBJ2-7, with D tentatively TRBD1 (6 bases). The V end was cut by 5 bases, the J end by 2 bases, with 7 bases between. Germline loops: CDR1 SEHNR, CDR2 FQNEAQ (reference sequence). The CDR3 covers 12 residues. CDR3 region: CASSTGTYEQYF. Written as DNA, the CDR3 is TGTGCCAGCAGCACAGGGACCTACGAGCAGTACTTC. Full variable domain (rest looked up from reference TRBV7-9 and TRBJ2-7): DTGVSQNPRHKITKRGQNVTFRCDPISEHNRLYWYRQTLGQGPEFLTYFQNEAQLEKSRLLSDRFSAERPKGSFSTLEIQRTEQGDSAMYLCASSTGTYEQYFGPGTRLTVT.

The chain joins TRBV11-2 to TRBJ2-3, with 11 bases fitting TRBD2. J lost 13 bases, V lost 3 bases, and 15 bases had no gene match. The CDR3 length is 16 residues. Germline CDR1 is SGHAT and CDR2 is FQNNGV. The CDR3, as DNA: TGTGCCAGCAGCTTCTTTAGCGGGAGGGCCAAGGATTATGAGTATTTT. Amino acids: CASSFFSGRAKDYEYF.

The V and J genes are TRBV6-1 and TRBJ1-1; TRBD1 matches at 9 bases. The V segment lost 5 bases and the J segment 2 bases; nucleotides outside the gene matches: 3. This CDR3 has 14 amino acids. Germline loops: CDR1 MNHNS, CDR2 SASEGT. Here the CDR3 DNA reads TGTGCCAGCAGTAGACAGGGGGGAAACACTGAAGCTTTCTTT. It translates to CASSRQGGNTEAFF.

The rearrangement joins TRBV6-1 to TRBJ1-1; perhaps TRBD1 as D (5 bases). The V and J ends lost 3 bases and 5 bases respectively, with 13 bases between them. Germline V gene lookup returns CDR1 MNHNS and CDR2 SASEGT. The CDR3 has 14 amino acids. The CDR3 bases are TGTGCCAGCAGTGAGGGCAGGGTTGGGACTGAAGCTTTCTTT. Translated: CASSEGRVGTEAFF.

The gene calls are TRBV27 and TRBJ2-5; D ambiguous. Between the trimmed V and J ends, which lost 10 bases and 5 bases, there was a span of 17 bases. Germline assignment: CDR1 MNHEY and CDR2 SMNVEV (reference sequence). The CDR3 extends over 13 amino acids. The DNA of the CDR3 is TGTGCCACCCGGGTCTCAAGGAGTGAGACCCAGTACTTC. As protein: CATRVSRSETQYF.

The rearrangement uses TRBV4-1 and TRBJ1-1; 8 nucleotides line up with TRBD1. The CDR3 is 15 residues long. The trim removed 4 bases at V and 2 bases at J, leaving 6 bases unmatched. CDR1 is MGHRA and CDR2 is YSYEKL in the germline V gene. The CDR3 nucleotides read TGCGCCAGCAGCCTTACAGGGGGTATCAACACTGAAGCTTTCTTT. It yields the protein CASSLTGGINTEAFF.

V and J are TRBV29-1 and TRBJ2-7; D is unresolved. There are 13 residues in the CDR3. V was pared by 2 bases and J by 5 bases, with 13 bases between. The germline CDR1 and CDR2 sequences are SQVTM and ANQGSEA. CDR3 sequence reads: CSVELTTPHEQYF. CDR3 DNA sequence: TGCAGCGTTGAATTAACTACTCCCCACGAGCAGTACTTC.

The V call is TRBV7-9, the J call TRBJ1-2, with TRBD1 matching over 7 bases. V shed 3 bases and J 5 bases; nucleotides not matched to a gene: 6. The length of the CDR3 is 14 residues. Germline-derived CDR1 and CDR2 are SEHNR and FQNEAQ (reference sequence). The CDR3 region has the DNA TGTGCCAGCAGCTTCGACAGGGTGGGTTATGGCTACACCTTC. Amino acids: CASSFDRVGYGYTF.

This chain uses TRBV28 with TRBJ1-2, with D possibly matching TRBD1 (5 bases). The CDR3 extends over 13 amino acids. Trimming shortened V by 3 bases and J by 1 base, and 6 bases separated the two germline ends. CDR1 MDHEN and CDR2 SYDVKM come from the germline V gene. This chain's CDR3 is CASSLTVNYGYTF. The DNA for the CDR3 is TGTGCCAGCAGTTTGACAGTTAACTATGGCTACACCTTC.

This sequence joins TRBV28 and TRBJ1-5; D gene ambiguous. Germline-derived CDR1 and CDR2 are MDHEN and SYDVKM. V was clipped by 3 bases and J by 7 bases, with 7 bases between them. CDR3 length: 12 residues. CDR3 residues: CASSFLRQPQHF. DNA of the CDR3: TGTGCCAGCAGTTTCCTCAGGCAGCCCCAGCATTTT.

The V gene is TRBV4-1, the J gene TRBJ1-4; no reliable D call. The germline CDR1 and CDR2 sequences are MGHRA and YSYEKL. The ends were cut back, 2 bases at V and 8 bases at J, with 12 bases in the middle. This CDR3 is 14 amino acids long. This CDR3 reads CASSQFSVREKLFF. CDR3 in DNA: TGCGCCAGCAGCCAATTTTCGGTTCGAGAAAAACTGTTTTTT.

The chain couples TRBV6-1 to TRBJ2-3, with 12 bases that match TRBD2. Germline V gene lookup returns CDR1 MNHNS and CDR2 SASEGT. This CDR3 is built from 15 residues. With V trimmed by 5 bases and J by 4 bases, 4 bases remained unmatched. The CDR3 is CASSLTSGSADTQYF. The CDR3 DNA sequence: TGTGCCAGCAGTTTGACTAGCGGGAGTGCAGATACGCAGTATTTT.

The chain joins TRBV29-1 to TRBJ2-6; 10 bases fit TRBD1. The CDR3 runs to 17 residues. With 5 bases clipped from V and 1 base from J, the junction kept 8 bases outside the gene matches. From germline, CDR1 is SQVTM and CDR2 ANQGSEA. Here the CDR3 reads CSVLPGQGKSGANVLTF. The CDR3 DNA follows: TGCAGCGTTCTCCCGGGACAGGGGAAGTCTGGGGCCAACGTCCTGACTTTC. The full variable domain, in which reference TRBV29-1 and TRBJ2-6 provide the parts outside the CDR3, is SAVISQKPSRDICQRGTSLTIQCQVDSQVTMMFWYRQQPGQSLTLIATANQGSEATYESGFVIDKFPISRPNLTFSTLTVSNMSPEDSSIYLCSVLPGQGKSGANVLTFGAGSRLTVL.